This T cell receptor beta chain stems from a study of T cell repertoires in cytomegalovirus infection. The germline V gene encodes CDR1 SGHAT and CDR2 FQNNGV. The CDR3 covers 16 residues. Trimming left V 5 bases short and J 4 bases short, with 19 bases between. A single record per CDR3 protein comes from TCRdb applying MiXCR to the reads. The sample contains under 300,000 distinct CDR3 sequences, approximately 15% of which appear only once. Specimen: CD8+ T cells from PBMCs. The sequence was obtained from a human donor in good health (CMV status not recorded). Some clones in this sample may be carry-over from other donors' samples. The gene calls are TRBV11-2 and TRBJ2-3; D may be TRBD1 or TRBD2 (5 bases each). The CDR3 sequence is CASSLYMRGGADTQYF. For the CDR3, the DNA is TGTGCCAGCAGCCTCTACATGAGGGGTGGCGCAGATACGCAGTATTTT.